A single sample is the source of the 5 T cell receptor beta chains below, sequenced in a study of blood T cell repertoires in COVID-19. Profiled with immunoSEQ multiplex PCR; TCRdb holds only in-frame clones, not every one. The top ten hold around 4.4% of the sample, which has 40,000 to 55,000 clones, approximately 81% seen once. The specimen sequenced was peripheral blood. All receptors derive from a woman between 65 and 79 years old with acute or convalescent COVID-19.

V gene TRBV27 combines with J gene TRBJ2-5, with D hard to call. The CDR3 is 13 residues long. CDR1 is MNHEY, CDR2 SMNVEV, per germline (reference sequence). V was cut by 2 bases and J by 6 bases, with 10 bases left in between. CDR3 bases: TGTGCCAGCAGTTTAGTCCAGCGACAGACCCAGTACTTC. This translates into CASSLVQRQTQYF.

This clone was found once. The chain carries TRBV6-2 or TRBV6-3 and TRBJ2-3; 14 positions agree with TRBD2. After removal of 6 bases from V and 4 bases from J, the junction contained 12 bases not matched to a gene. The germline V gene has CDR1 MNHEY and CDR2 SVGEGT. CDR3 length: 18 amino acids. The CDR3 DNA reads TGTGCCAGCAGCAGACAGACGGGACTAGCGGGAGATGCAGATACGCAGTATTTT. Its translation: CASSRQTGLAGDADTQYF.

The CDR3 is CASSLVSSGGTDTQYF. DNA for the CDR3: TGTGCCAGCAGCTTAGTGTCTAGCGGGGGAACAGATACGCAGTATTTT. The chain employs TRBV7-2 and TRBJ2-3, with TRBD2 identical over 10 bases. The CDR3 contains 16 residues. V lost 1 base to trimming and J lost 3 bases; unmatched junction nucleotides: 4. Germline CDR1 and CDR2: SGHTA and FQGNSA.

The chain couples TRBV30 to TRBJ2-2; 9 bases line up with TRBD2. This CDR3 is 14 amino acids long. Germline CDR1 and CDR2: GTSNPN and SVGIG (reference sequence). V dropped 8 bases and J dropped 1; count of bases not matched to a gene: 5. CDR3 bases: TGTGCCCGCCTAGCGGGAATGAACACCGGGGAGCTGTTTTTT. Its protein is CARLAGMNTGELFF.

The chain uses TRBV28 and TRBJ2-2; maybe TRBD1 (5 bases). The CDR3 loop spans 14 amino acids. The germline V gene has CDR1 MDHEN and CDR2 SYDVKM. V dropped 3 bases and J dropped 7 bases, with 12 bases sitting between them. The DNA of the CDR3 is TGTGCCAGCAGTTTTGGCAGGGTGGTCGGGGAGCTGTTTTTT. It encodes CASSFGRVVGELFF.